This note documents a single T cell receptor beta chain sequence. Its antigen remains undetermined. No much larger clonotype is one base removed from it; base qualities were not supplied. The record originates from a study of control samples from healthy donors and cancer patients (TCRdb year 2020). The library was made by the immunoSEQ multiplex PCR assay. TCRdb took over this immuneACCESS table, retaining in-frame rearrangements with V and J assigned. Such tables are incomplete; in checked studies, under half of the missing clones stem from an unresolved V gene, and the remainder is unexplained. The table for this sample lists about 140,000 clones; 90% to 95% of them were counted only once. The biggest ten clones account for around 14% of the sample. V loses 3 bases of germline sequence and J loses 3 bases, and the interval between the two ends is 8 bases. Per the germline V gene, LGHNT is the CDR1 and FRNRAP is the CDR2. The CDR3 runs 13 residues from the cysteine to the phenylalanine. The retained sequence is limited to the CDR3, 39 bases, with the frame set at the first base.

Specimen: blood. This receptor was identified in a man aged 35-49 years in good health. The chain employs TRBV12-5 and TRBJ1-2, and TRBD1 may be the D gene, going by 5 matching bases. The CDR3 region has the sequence CASGFPRDYGYTF. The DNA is TGTGCTAGTGGTTTTCCCAGGGACTATGGCTACACCTTC.